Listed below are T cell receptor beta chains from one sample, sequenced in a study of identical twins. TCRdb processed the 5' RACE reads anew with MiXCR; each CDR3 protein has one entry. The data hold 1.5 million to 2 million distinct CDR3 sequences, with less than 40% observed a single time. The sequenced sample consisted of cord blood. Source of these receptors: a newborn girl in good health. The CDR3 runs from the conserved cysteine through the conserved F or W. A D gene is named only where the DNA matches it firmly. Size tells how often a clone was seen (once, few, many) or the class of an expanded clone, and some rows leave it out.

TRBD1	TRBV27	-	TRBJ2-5	CASSLYGQGGQETQYF	TGTGCCAGCAGTCTCTACGGACAGGGGGGCCAAGAGACCCAGTACTTC
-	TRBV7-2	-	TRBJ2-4	CASRAQGRDWDIQYF	TGTGCCAGCAGAGCGCAGGGGAGAGATTGGGACATTCAGTACTTC
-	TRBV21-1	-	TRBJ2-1	CASSKDKLRSYNEQFF	TGTGCCAGCAGCAAAGATAAGCTCCGCTCCTACAATGAGCAGTTCTTC
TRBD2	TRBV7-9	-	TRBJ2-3	CASSLMASGSSDTQYF	TGTGCCAGCAGCTTAATGGCTAGCGGGAGCTCAGATACGCAGTATTTT
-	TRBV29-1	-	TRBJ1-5	CSTWEEQPQHF	TGCAGCACTTGGGAGGAACAGCCCCAGCATTTT
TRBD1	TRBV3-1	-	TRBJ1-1	CASSHTGGLNTEAFF	TGTGCCAGCAGCCACACAGGGGGCTTGAACACTGAAGCTTTCTTT
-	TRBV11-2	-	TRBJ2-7	CASSFGMLRNEQYF	TGTGCCAGCAGCTTTGGGATGCTCAGGAACGAGCAGTACTTC
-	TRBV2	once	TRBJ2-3	CASTPAPRTDTQYF	TGTGCCAGCACACCCGCCCCCCGCACAGATACGCAGTATTTT
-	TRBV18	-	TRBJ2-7	CASSPPGGGPYEQYF	TGTGCCAGCTCACCACCGGGTGGGGGCCCCTACGAGCAGTACTTC
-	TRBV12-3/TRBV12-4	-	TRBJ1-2	CATSVSGSLYGYTF	TGTGCCACCTCAGTTTCAGGGAGCCTCTATGGCTACACCTTC
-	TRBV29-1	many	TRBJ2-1	CSVEQPWTDNNEQFF	TGCAGCGTTGAACAACCGTGGACAGATAATAATGAGCAGTTCTTC
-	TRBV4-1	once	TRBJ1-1	CARSQKGPLNTEAFF	TGCGCCAGAAGCCAAAAGGGACCTCTGAACACTGAAGCTTTCTTT
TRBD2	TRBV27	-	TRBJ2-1	CASSLVTSGGQYNEQFF	TGTGCCAGCAGTTTAGTTACTAGCGGGGGCCAATACAATGAGCAGTTCTTC
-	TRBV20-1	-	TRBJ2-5	CSARDGASRETQYF	TGCAGTGCTAGAGACGGGGCTTCCCGAGAGACCCAGTACTTC
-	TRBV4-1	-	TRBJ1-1	CASSRQGWGGTEAFF	TGCGCCAGCAGCCGCCAGGGGTGGGGTGGCACTGAAGCTTTCTTT
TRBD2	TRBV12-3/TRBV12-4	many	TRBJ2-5	CASSLGRLAGQETQYF	TGTGCCAGCAGTTTAGGGAGACTAGCGGGGCAAGAGACCCAGTACTTC
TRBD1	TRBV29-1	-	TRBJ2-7	CSVVSRDSVQYF	TGCAGCGTTGTTTCCAGGGACAGCGTTCAGTACTTC
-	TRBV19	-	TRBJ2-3	CASSISGVGTDMQYF	TGTGCCAGTAGTATATCGGGGGTAGGCACAGATATGCAGTATTTT
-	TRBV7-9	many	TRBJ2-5	CASSFTSLETQYF	TGTGCCAGCAGCTTTACTAGCTTAGAGACCCAGTACTTC
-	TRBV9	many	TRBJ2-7	CASSPPRSYEQYF	TGTGCCAGCAGCCCACCCCGCTCCTACGAGCAGTACTTC
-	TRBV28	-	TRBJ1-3	CASSSPAAYSGNTIYF	TGTGCCAGCAGTTCCCCCGCGGCTTACTCTGGAAACACCATATATTTT
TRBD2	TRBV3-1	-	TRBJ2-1	CASSQRGGSEFF	TGTGCCAGCAGCCAGCGGGGGGGTTCGGAGTTCTTC
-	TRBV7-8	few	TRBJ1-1	CASSLGVSNTEAFF	TGTGCCAGCAGCTTAGGAGTCAGTAACACTGAAGCTTTCTTT
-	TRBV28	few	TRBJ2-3	CASSLVELGTDTQYF	TGTGCCAGCAGTTTAGTGGAGCTCGGCACAGATACGCAGTATTTT
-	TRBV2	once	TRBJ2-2	CASGGDNYGELFF	TGTGCCAGCGGAGGGGACAACTACGGGGAGCTGTTTTTT
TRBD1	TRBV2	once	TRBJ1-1	CASRETGQGGTEAFF	TGTGCCAGCAGAGAAACGGGACAGGGTGGCACTGAAGCTTTCTTT
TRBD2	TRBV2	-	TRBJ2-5	CTSSAPGLAGETQYF	TGTACCAGCAGTGCCCCGGGACTAGCGGGGGAGACCCAGTACTTC
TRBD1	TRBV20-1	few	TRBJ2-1	CSARGRTGKEFF	TGCAGTGCTAGAGGCCGGACAGGGAAGGAGTTCTTC
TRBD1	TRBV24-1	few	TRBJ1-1	CATRETGGTEAFF	TGTGCCACCAGGGAGACAGGGGGGACTGAAGCTTTCTTT
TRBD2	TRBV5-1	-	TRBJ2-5	CASSETSGMINEQYF	TGCGCCAGCAGCGAGACTAGCGGGATGATCAATGAGCAGTACTTC
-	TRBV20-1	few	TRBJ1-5	CSARDPVRGGNQPQHF	TGCAGTGCTAGAGACCCCGTGAGGGGAGGCAATCAGCCCCAGCATTTT
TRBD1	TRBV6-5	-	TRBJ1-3	CASSYRGQRYSGNTIYF	TGTGCCAGCAGTTACAGGGGACAGCGTTACTCTGGAAACACCATATATTTT
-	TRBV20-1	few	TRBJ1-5	CSASFGTLSNQPQHF	TGCAGTGCTAGTTTCGGGACCCTTAGCAATCAGCCCCAGCATTTT
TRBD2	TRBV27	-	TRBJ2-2	CASSSSGRVTGELSF	TGTGCCAGCAGCTCTAGCGGGAGGGTCACCGGGGAGCTGTCTTTT
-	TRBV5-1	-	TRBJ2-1	CASSLALGDNEQFF	TGCGCCAGCAGCTTGGCGCTAGGGGACAATGAGCAGTTCTTC
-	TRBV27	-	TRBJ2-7	CASSLGGPPSPEQYF	TGTGCCAGCAGTTTGGGTGGGCCTCCATCGCCTGAGCAGTACTTC
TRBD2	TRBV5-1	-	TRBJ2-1	CASRLAGGFYNEQFF	TGCGCCAGCAGACTAGCGGGAGGTTTCTACAATGAGCAGTTCTTC
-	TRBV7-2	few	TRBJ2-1	CASSLVFRLGAYNEQFF	TGTGCCAGCAGCTTAGTGTTCCGACTAGGGGCCTACAATGAGCAGTTCTTC
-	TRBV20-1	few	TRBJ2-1	CSARDNGGNEQFF	TGCAGTGCTAGAGATAACGGAGGAAATGAGCAGTTCTTC
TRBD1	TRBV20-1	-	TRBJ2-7	CSVATGGDTYEQYF	TGCAGTGTTGCGACAGGGGGAGACACTTACGAGCAGTACTTC
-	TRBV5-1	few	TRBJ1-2	CASSFTPLNYGYTF	TGCGCCAGCAGCTTCACACCTCTTAACTATGGCTACACCTTC
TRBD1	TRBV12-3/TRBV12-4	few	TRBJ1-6	CASSRDRVDSPLHF	TGTGCCAGCAGTCGGGACAGGGTTGATTCACCCCTCCACTTT
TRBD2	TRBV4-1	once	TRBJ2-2	CASSQLIGGVATGELFF	TGCGCCAGCAGCCAACTGATTGGGGGGGTGGCTACCGGGGAGCTGTTTTTT
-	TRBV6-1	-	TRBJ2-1	CASSEMAGTYNEQFF	TGTGCCAGCAGTGAAATGGCGGGTACCTACAATGAGCAGTTCTTC
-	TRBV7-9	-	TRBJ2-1	CASSAWTVVVYNEQFF	TGTGCCAGCAGCGCCTGGACGGTGGTGGTTTACAATGAGCAGTTCTTC
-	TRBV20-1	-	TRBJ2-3	CSARGSTQYF	TGCAGTGCTAGGGGGAGTACGCAGTATTTT
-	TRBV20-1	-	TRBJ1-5	CSARLQGLDQPQHF	TGCAGTGCTAGATTACAGGGTCTCGATCAGCCCCAGCATTTT
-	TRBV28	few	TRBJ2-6	CASRIMGPLPGANVLTF	TGTGCCAGCAGAATCATGGGACCGCTCCCTGGGGCCAACGTCCTGACTTTC
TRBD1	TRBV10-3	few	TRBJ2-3	CAIRGTGSPLDTQYF	TGTGCCATCAGGGGGACAGGGAGCCCTCTAGATACGCAGTATTTT